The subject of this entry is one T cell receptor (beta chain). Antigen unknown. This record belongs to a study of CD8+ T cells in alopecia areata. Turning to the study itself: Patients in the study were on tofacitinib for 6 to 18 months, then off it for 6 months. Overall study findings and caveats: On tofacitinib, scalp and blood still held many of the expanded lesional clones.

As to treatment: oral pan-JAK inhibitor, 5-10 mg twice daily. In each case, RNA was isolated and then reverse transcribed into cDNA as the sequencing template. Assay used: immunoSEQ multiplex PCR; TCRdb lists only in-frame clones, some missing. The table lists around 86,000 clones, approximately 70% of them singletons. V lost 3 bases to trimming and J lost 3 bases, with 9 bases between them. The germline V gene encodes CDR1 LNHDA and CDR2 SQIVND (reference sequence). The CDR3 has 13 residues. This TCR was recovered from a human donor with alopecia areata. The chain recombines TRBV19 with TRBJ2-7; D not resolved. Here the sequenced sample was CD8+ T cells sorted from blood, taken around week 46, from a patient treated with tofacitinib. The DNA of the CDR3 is TGTGCCAGTAGTATGGCCGCCGACTACGAGCAGTACTTC. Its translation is CASSMAADYEQYF. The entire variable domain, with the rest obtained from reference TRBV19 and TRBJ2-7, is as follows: DGGITQSPKYLFRKEGQNVTLSCEQNLNHDAMYWYRQDPGQGLRLIYYSQIVNDFQKGDIAEGYSVSREKKESFPLTVTSAQKNPTAFYLCASSMAADYEQYFGPGTRLTVT.